Following are 13 T cell receptor beta chains from one sample sequenced in a study of lymphopenia after photon versus proton radiotherapy. Some clones are missing from TCRdb's copy, which holds only in-frame ones; the method was immunoSEQ multiplex PCR. The table lists some 28,000 clones, about four fifths of them singletons. The sequencing here drew on peripheral blood, taken from a patient treated with photon-based radiotherapy. The source is a man over 45 with gastric cancer.

This chain uses TRBV19 with TRBJ1-6; 8 bases are a match to TRBD1. Germline lookup yields CDR1 LNHDA and CDR2 SQIVND (reference sequence). The CDR3 runs 13 residues. The trim removed 11 bases at V and 8 bases at J, leaving 8 bases unmatched. In DNA form, the CDR3 reads TGTGCCGCTCAAGGACAGGGTTATTCACCCCTCCACTTT. Amino acids: CAAQGQGYSPLHF.

This clone occurred a few times. The rearrangement links TRBV19 to TRBJ2-2; D might be TRBD2 (6 bases). This CDR3 is built from 14 residues. Germline V lookup: CDR1 LNHDA, CDR2 SQIVND (reference sequence). V was clipped by 9 bases and J by 2 bases, with 13 bases between them. The CDR3 sequence: CASIPGVNTGELFF. The CDR3 region has the DNA TGTGCCAGCATCCCGGGGGTTAACACCGGGGAGCTGTTTTTT.

This chain connects TRBV5-1 to TRBJ2-3; D is uncertain. Germline V lookup: CDR1 SGHRS, CDR2 YFSETQ. V shed 5 bases and J shed 6 bases, with 7 bases lying between them. The length of the CDR3 is 11 residues. The DNA of the CDR3 is TGCGCCAGCAGGGATTCGGATACGCAGTATTTT. Protein: CASRDSDTQYF.

The J gene is TRBJ1-2, the V gene TRBV5-6, with a weak D call TRBD1 (6 bases). CDR1 and CDR2 from the germline V gene are SGHDT and YYEEEE. The CDR3 totals 12 residues. Trimming took 4 bases from V and 7 from J, leaving 11 bases between them. The CDR3 loop reads CASSPPQGGYTF. The CDR3, as DNA: TGTGCCAGCAGCCCGCCACAGGGTGGCTACACCTTC.

The V gene is TRBV10-3, the J gene TRBJ2-7; D remains ambiguous. The V and J ends lost 10 bases and 2 bases respectively, with 15 bases between them. Germline values: CDR1 ENHRY, CDR2 SYGVKD. This CDR3 is built from 13 residues. CDR3 bases: TGTGCCACCAGAGAACAGCAAACCTACGAGCAGTACTTC. It codes for CATREQQTYEQYF.

The J gene is TRBJ1-2, the V gene TRBV12-5; no definite D call. The CDR3 is made up of 16 amino acids. The ends were cut back, 0 bases at V and 2 bases at J, with 13 bases in the middle. The germline V gene encodes CDR1 LGHNT and CDR2 FRNRAP. The CDR3 here is CASGLVPQDGNYGYTF. DNA of the CDR3: TGTGCTAGTGGTTTGGTACCCCAGGACGGAAACTATGGCTACACCTTC. Drawing the rest from reference TRBV12-5 and TRBJ1-2, the complete variable domain is DARVTQTPRHKVTEMGQEVTMRCQPILGHNTVFWYRQTMMQGLELLAYFRNRAPLDDSGMPKDRFSAEMPDATLATLKIQPSEPRDSAVYFCASGLVPQDGNYGYTFGSGTRLTVV.

The chain employs TRBV29-1 and TRBJ2-5; D is perhaps TRBD2 (6 bases). Per germline, CDR1 SQVTM and CDR2 ANQGSEA. Trimming cost V 4 bases and J 4 bases, with 13 bases left between them. The CDR3 is 13 residues long. In DNA form, the CDR3 reads TGCAGCGTTGGGAGGGGCGCGGGAGAGACCCAGTACTTC. Protein product: CSVGRGAGETQYF.

The rearrangement links TRBV7-9 to TRBJ2-5, with TRBD2 matching 7 bases. CDR1 and CDR2 (germline): SEHNR, FQNEAQ (reference sequence). This CDR3 comprises 15 residues. The V gene end was trimmed by 4 bases and the J gene end by 3 bases; junction bases not matched to a gene: 8. CDR3 DNA: TGTGCCAGCAGCTCCCGGGACTACTACGAAGAGACCCAGTACTTC. It is translated as CASSSRDYYEETQYF.

This clone has only a few counts. The gene calls are TRBV10-3 and TRBJ1-2; D possibly corresponds to TRBD1 (6 bases). This CDR3 has 12 residues. V was cut by 3 bases and J by 7 bases, with 9 bases left in between. Germline V lookup: CDR1 ENHRY, CDR2 SYGVKD. The CDR3 DNA follows: TGTGCCATCAGTGAAGCCAGGGGTGGCTACACCTTC. Protein sequence: CAISEARGGYTF.

This clone occurred a few times. The chain recombines TRBV6-5 with TRBJ1-1, with a weak D call TRBD1 (5 bases). This CDR3 has 14 amino acids. Germline V lookup: CDR1 MNHEY, CDR2 SVGAGI. The V and J ends lost 0 bases and 4 bases respectively, with 9 bases between them. The CDR3 DNA reads as TGTGCCAGCAGTTACTCGCTCAGGGCCACTGAAGCTTTCTTT. This gives the protein CASSYSLRATEAFF.

The rearrangement uses TRBV5-6 and TRBJ2-5, with a weak D call TRBD2 (5 bases). The ends were cut back, 5 bases at V and 1 base at J, with 9 bases in the middle. There are 13 residues in the CDR3. Germline-derived CDR1 and CDR2 are SGHDT and YYEEEE. The CDR3 coding sequence is TGTGCCAGCAGGGGGAGCGTCCAAGAGACCCAGTACTTC. It specifies CASRGSVQETQYF.

This clone was seen once. The chain employs TRBV6-5 and TRBJ2-5, with 11 bases lining up with TRBD1. The germline V gene encodes CDR1 MNHEY and CDR2 SVGAGI. The trim removed 4 bases at V and 4 bases at J, leaving 8 bases unmatched. The CDR3 totals 16 residues. CDR3 in amino acids: CASSSISGTGGETQYF. Written as DNA, the CDR3 is TGTGCCAGCAGTTCAATCTCCGGGACAGGGGGAGAGACCCAGTACTTC.

The chain recombines TRBV19 with TRBJ2-2; the D gene could be TRBD1 or TRBD2 (6 bases each). This CDR3 has 14 residues. CDR1 and CDR2 from the germline V gene are LNHDA and SQIVND (reference sequence). Trimming shortened V by 7 bases and J by 5 bases, and 14 bases separated the two germline ends. The CDR3 protein is CASKPGARTGELFF. CDR3 nucleotide sequence: TGTGCCAGTAAGCCGGGGGCGCGGACCGGGGAGCTGTTTTTT. The whole variable domain, remainder taken from reference TRBV19 and TRBJ2-2, is DGGITQSPKYLFRKEGQNVTLSCEQNLNHDAMYWYRQDPGQGLRLIYYSQIVNDFQKGDIAEGYSVSREKKESFPLTVTSAQKNPTAFYLCASKPGARTGELFFGEGSRLTVL.